This TCR beta chain stems from a study of cytomegalovirus exposure and HLA in healthy donors. Study-wide context: In terms of ancestry, the Caucasian-associated cluster contained about four fifths of the 300 to 400 genotyped donors.

With respect to this clone: The antigen is undetermined.

CDR1 is SGDLS, CDR2 YYNGEE, per germline. The CDR3 spans 15 residues. The V and J ends lost 3 bases and 9 bases, in that order; junction bases with no gene match: 11. Findings of the study overall: In a later analysis, common viral pathogens appeared linked to several of the most significant clusters. A later analysis linked a missense DCLRE1C variant to TCR beta V- and J-gene trimming.

Use of 60 Vbeta and 13 Jbeta primers characterized the PCR. Data came from immunoSEQ multiplex PCR; TCRdb stores just in-frame clones and leaves some out. The profile covers roughly 120,000 clones, with about four fifths appearing a single time and approximately 2% taken by the ten largest. The receptor's source is a man between 18 and 35 years old in good health and CMV-seronegative. The rearrangement uses TRBV9 and TRBJ2-1; 8 nucleotides line up with TRBD2. The sample taken for sequencing was PBMCs. CDR3 nucleotide sequence: TGTGCCAGCAGCGGTGGTACGGGACTAGATGTTGAGCAGTTCTTC. Residues: CASSGGTGLDVEQFF.